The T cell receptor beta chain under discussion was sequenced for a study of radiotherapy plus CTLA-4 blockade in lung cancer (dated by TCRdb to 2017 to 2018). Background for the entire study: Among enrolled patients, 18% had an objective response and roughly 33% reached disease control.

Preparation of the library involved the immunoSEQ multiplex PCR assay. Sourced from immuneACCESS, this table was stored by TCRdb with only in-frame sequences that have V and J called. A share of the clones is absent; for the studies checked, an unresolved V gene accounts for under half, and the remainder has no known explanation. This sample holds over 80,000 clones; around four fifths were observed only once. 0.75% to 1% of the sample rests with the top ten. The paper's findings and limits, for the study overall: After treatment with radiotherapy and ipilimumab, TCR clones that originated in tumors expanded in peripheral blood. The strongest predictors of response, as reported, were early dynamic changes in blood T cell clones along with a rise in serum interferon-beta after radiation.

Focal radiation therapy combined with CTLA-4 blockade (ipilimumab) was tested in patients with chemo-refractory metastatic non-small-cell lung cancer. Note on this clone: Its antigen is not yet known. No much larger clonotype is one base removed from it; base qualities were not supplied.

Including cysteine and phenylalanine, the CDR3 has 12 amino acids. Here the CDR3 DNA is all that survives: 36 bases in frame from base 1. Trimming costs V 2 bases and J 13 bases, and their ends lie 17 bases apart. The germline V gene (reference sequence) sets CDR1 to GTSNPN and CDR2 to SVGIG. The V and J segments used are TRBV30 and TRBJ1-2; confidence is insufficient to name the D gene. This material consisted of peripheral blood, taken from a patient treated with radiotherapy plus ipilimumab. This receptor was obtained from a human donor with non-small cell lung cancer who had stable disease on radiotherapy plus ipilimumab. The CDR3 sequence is CAWSQSPGLVTF. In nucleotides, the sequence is TGTGCCTGGAGTCAATCACCGGGCCTCGTCACCTTC.